The entry that follows covers one T cell receptor (beta chain) sequence. What it recognizes is unknown. This specimen comes from a study of T cell responses to AZD1222 COVID-19 vaccine. Trimming took off 5 bases at V and 3 bases at J, with 8 bases between the two ends. From germline, CDR1 is MDHEN and CDR2 SYDVKM. The CDR3 is 12 residues long. Only in-frame clones appear in the TCRdb table, and some are missing; sequencing was by immunoSEQ multiplex PCR. The data contain 90,000 to 150,000 clones, around 89% of them seen just once; the ten biggest clones take up roughly 7%. Study results and limitations: Donors were chiefly white British, with a greater number of females, and clonal diversity was perhaps underestimated.

Second-dose intervals near 4 or 12 weeks were combined. The clonotype originates from an adult who received the AZD1222 COVID-19 vaccine. This chain uses TRBV28 with TRBJ2-7; D may be TRBD2 (5 bases). Material: peripheral blood, obtained 28 days after the second AZD1222 dose. The CDR3 protein is CASSDRGYEQYF. CDR3 coding DNA: TGTGCCAGCAGTGACCGGGGCTACGAGCAGTACTTC.